These 18 T cell receptor beta chains originate from one sample sequenced in a study of radiation and T cells in renal cell carcinoma. Clones were sequenced by immunoSEQ multiplex PCR, and TCRdb holds only the in-frame ones, with some missing. Seen here are roughly 130,000 clones, 70% to 90% observed once, and the top ten hold approximately 2%. Specified time point: blood 2 weeks post-SBRT. The treatment is: 15 Gy SBRT to primary tumor, nephrectomy 4 weeks later. The specimen was blood, collected from a patient whose treatment included radiotherapy and nephrectomy. These receptors were collected from an older woman with renal cell carcinoma.

V gene TRBV6-6 combines with J gene TRBJ1-3; TRBD1 is a possible D gene (5 bases). The CDR3 runs to 15 residues. The germline gives CDR1 MNHNY, CDR2 SVGAGI (reference sequence). V shed 2 bases and J shed 2 bases, with 10 bases lying between them. This CDR3 reads CASSYGQGAGNTIYF. The CDR3 DNA is TGTGCCAGCAGTTACGGGCAGGGCGCTGGAAACACCATATATTTT.

This clone was observed a single time. The rearrangement links TRBV11-1 to TRBJ2-5, with D perhaps TRBD1 (5 bases). With 4 bases removed from V and 5 bases from J, the gap between germline ends came to 14 bases. This CDR3 contains 14 residues. CDR1 is SGHAT, CDR2 FQDESV, per germline (reference sequence). CDR3 DNA sequence: TGTGCCAGCAGCTCGGGCAGGGTACGGGAGACCCAGTACTTC. This sequence encodes CASSSGRVRETQYF.

The chain employs TRBV5-1 and TRBJ2-3, with TRBD1 as a possible D gene (6 bases). This CDR3 is built from 15 residues. Germline values: CDR1 SGHRS, CDR2 YFSETQ. V lost 0 bases and J 4 bases, leaving 12 bases between the germline ends. The CDR3 bases are TGCGCCAGCAGCTTGGAATACAGGGTTTCAGATACGCAGTATTTT. Translating it yields CASSLEYRVSDTQYF.

V is TRBV5-1 and J is TRBJ1-3; 8 bases fit TRBD1. The length of the CDR3 is 15 residues. The ends lost 0 bases at V and 2 bases at J; junction bases unmatched: 1. Germline V gives CDR1 SGHRS, CDR2 YFSETQ. The DNA for the CDR3 is TGCGCCAGCAGCTTGGGACAGGGGACTGGAAACACCATATATTTT. Encoded protein: CASSLGQGTGNTIYF. The full variable domain, rest sourced from reference TRBV5-1 and TRBJ1-3, is KAGVTQTPRYLIKTRGQQVTLSCSPISGHRSVSWYQQTPGQGLQFLFEYFSETQRNKGNFPGRFSGRQFSNSRSEMNVSTLELGDSALYLCASSLGQGTGNTIYFGEGSWLTVV.

The chain carries TRBV30 and TRBJ2-5; TRBD2 agrees at 12 bases. TRBJ2-7 matches the DNA end more closely, so the J call is doubtful. The CDR3 runs to 17 residues. CDR1 GTSNPN and CDR2 SVGIG come from the germline V gene (reference sequence). The CDR3 coding sequence is TGTGCCTGGACTCTCGCCAGGACTAGCGGGACAACCTACGAGCAGTACTTC. Translation: CAWTLARTSGTTYEQYF.

The chain has TRBV18 and TRBJ2-7; D is perhaps TRBD1 (6 bases). The V and J ends lost 5 bases and 5 bases respectively, with 19 bases between them. CDR1 is KGHSH and CDR2 is LQKENI in the germline V gene. CDR3 length: 15 residues. CDR3: CASSFTTGNVHEQYF. The CDR3 region has the DNA TGTGCCAGCTCATTTACAACAGGGAATGTGCACGAGCAGTACTTC.

The J gene is TRBJ2-3, the V gene TRBV28; D remains ambiguous. The CDR3 extends over 17 amino acids. CDR1 MDHEN and CDR2 SYDVKM come from the germline V gene. V was trimmed by 8 bases and J by 3 bases, leaving 24 bases between them. CDR3 loop: CASHSRRLATGTDTQYF. Here the CDR3 DNA reads TGTGCCAGCCACTCCCGCCGGTTGGCTACGGGTACAGATACGCAGTATTTT.

This clone was counted only a few times. The DNA for the CDR3 is TGTGCCAGTAGTACTTCCGGGACAGGGGGCGGCAATCAGCCCCAGCATTTT. Its protein product is CASSTSGTGGGNQPQHF. The V and J genes are TRBV19 and TRBJ1-5, with TRBD1 matching 12 bases. The CDR3 has 17 residues. The germline V gene encodes CDR1 LNHDA and CDR2 SQIVND (reference sequence). The V and J ends lost 4 bases and 2 bases, in that order; junction bases with no gene match: 6.

The chain recombines TRBV6-5 with TRBJ1-2; tentatively, D is TRBD1 (6 bases). V lost 6 bases and J lost 5, with 16 bases in between. Germline V lookup: CDR1 MNHEY, CDR2 SVGAGI. The CDR3 loop spans 14 amino acids. The CDR3 nucleotides are TGTGCCAGCAGCCCCTCGGACAGTGGTTATGGCTACACCTTC. Translation gives CASSPSDSGYGYTF.

V gene TRBV7-9 combines with J gene TRBJ2-1; D possibly corresponds to TRBD2 (5 bases). V was trimmed by 3 bases and J by 6 bases, leaving 9 bases between them. This CDR3 has 13 residues. Germline V gene lookup returns CDR1 SEHNR and CDR2 FQNEAQ (reference sequence). Here the CDR3 DNA reads TGTGCCAGCAGCTTCGGGAATTCCAATGAGCAGTTCTTC. It translates to CASSFGNSNEQFF.

The V and J genes are TRBV13 and TRBJ1-6, with TRBD1 matching over 7 bases. Germline values: CDR1 PRHDT, CDR2 FYEKMQ (reference sequence). The CDR3 consists of 14 residues. Trimming took 5 bases from V and 8 from J; bases not matched to a gene: 6. CDR3 amino acids: CASSLRQGDSPLHF. In DNA form, the CDR3 reads TGTGCCAGCAGCCTTAGACAGGGTGATTCACCCCTCCACTTT.

This rearrangement joins TRBV6-6 to TRBJ1-2; 7 bases match TRBD1. V was clipped by 3 bases and J by 1 base; unmatched bases: 8. The germline gives CDR1 MNHNY, CDR2 SVGAGI (reference sequence). This CDR3 comprises 16 residues. CDR3 protein: CASSYEGGRGNYGYTF. The CDR3 DNA follows: TGTGCCAGCAGTTATGAAGGGGGCAGGGGTAACTATGGCTACACCTTC.

The chain employs TRBV6-5 and TRBJ1-1, with a possible D match to TRBD1 (5 bases). CDR3 size: 12 residues. Germline V gene data show CDR1 as MNHEY and CDR2 as SVGAGI. Trimming took off 5 bases at V and 7 bases at J, with 11 bases between the two ends. Written as DNA, the CDR3 is TGTGCCAGCAGTATTGGGAGGGGTGAAGCTTTCTTT. This sequence encodes CASSIGRGEAFF.

The chain combines TRBV5-4 with TRBJ2-5, with D perhaps matching TRBD1 or TRBD2 (7 bases each). Trimming pared 3 bases from V and 0 bases from J, leaving 27 bases between. This CDR3 region has 20 residues. Looked up from germline, CDR1 is SGHNT and CDR2 is YYREEE (reference sequence). CDR3 loop: CASSWRGGGIRRLYQETQYF. CDR3 nucleotide sequence: TGTGCCAGCAGCTGGAGGGGAGGGGGCATCCGGAGGCTGTACCAAGAGACCCAGTACTTC.

The J gene is TRBJ2-7, the V gene TRBV27; 7 bases match TRBD2. Trimming removed 0 bases from V and 4 bases from J; junction bases left unmatched: 9. Per the germline V gene, CDR1 is MNHEY and CDR2 is SMNVEV (reference sequence). The CDR3 has 16 amino acids. DNA for the CDR3: TGTGCCAGCAGTTTATCGATTGGCGGGAGTTCGTACGAGCAGTACTTC. It encodes CASSLSIGGSSYEQYF.

This chain joins TRBV7-3 and TRBJ1-2; 7 bases map to TRBD1. Germline CDR1 reads SGHTA; CDR2 reads FQGTGA. The length of the CDR3 is 16 residues. Germline trimming cut 5 bases from V and 0 bases from J; bases unmatched to any gene: 9. CDR3 sequence (DNA): TGTGCCAGCAGCACCCAGGGGGGGAGTACTAACTATGGCTACACCTTC. It yields the protein CASSTQGGSTNYGYTF.

The chain links TRBV7-9 to TRBJ1-1; D is ambiguous. Germline lookup yields CDR1 SEHNR and CDR2 FQNEAQ (reference sequence). The CDR3 runs to 15 residues. V was trimmed by 5 bases and J by 0 bases, leaving 13 bases between them. This CDR3 reads CASSPPGLLNTEAFF. The CDR3 coding sequence is TGTGCCAGCAGCCCCCCGGGCTTATTGAACACTGAAGCTTTCTTT.

The chain links TRBV18 to TRBJ2-1, with 10 bases matching TRBD1. J gave up 6 bases and V 5 bases, and 7 bases lay outside the gene matches. Germline V CDR1 and CDR2: KGHSH, LQKENI. The CDR3 is made up of 15 amino acids. CDR3 region: CASSSIRDRGNEQFF. CDR3 DNA: TGTGCCAGCTCATCCATCCGGGACAGGGGCAATGAGCAGTTCTTC. Drawing the rest from reference TRBV18 and TRBJ2-1, the complete variable domain is NAGVMQNPRHLVRRRGQEARLRCSPMKGHSHVYWYRQLPEEGLKFMVYLQKENIIDESGMPKERFSAEFPKEGPSILRIQQVVRGDSAAYFCASSSIRDRGNEQFFGPGTRLTVL.